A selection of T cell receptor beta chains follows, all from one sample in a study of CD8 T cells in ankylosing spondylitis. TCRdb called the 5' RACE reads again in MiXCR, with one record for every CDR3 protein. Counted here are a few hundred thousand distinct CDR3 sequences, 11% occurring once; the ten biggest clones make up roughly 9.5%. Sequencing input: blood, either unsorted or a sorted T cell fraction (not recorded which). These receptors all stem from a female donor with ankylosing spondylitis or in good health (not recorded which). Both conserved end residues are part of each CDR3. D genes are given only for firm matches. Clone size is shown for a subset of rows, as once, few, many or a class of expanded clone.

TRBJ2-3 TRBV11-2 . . TGTGCCAGCAGCCTAGAGGTTTCAGGGGCTAGGGGCACAGATACGCAGTATTTT CASSLEVSGARGTDTQYF
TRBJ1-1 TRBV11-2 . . TGTGCCAGCAGCTTAGATACCCCCTTGAACACTGAAGCTTTCTTT CASSLDTPLNTEAFF
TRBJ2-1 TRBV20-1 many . TGCAGTGCCGAGGAGGACCCCTACAATGAGCAGTTCTTC CSAEEDPYNEQFF
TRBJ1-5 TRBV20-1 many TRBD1 TGCAGTGCTTATCGAACACCCGGACAGGGGCTAAATAGCAATCAGCCCCAGCATTTT CSAYRTPGQGLNSNQPQHF
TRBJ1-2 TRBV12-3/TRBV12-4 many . TGTGCCACTCAAGGTCTGGAATTAGAAGGCTACACCTTC CATQGLELEGYTF
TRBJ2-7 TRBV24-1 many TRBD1 TGTGCCACCAGTGACCGGGACAGTACTAACTCCTACGAGCAGTACTTC CATSDRDSTNSYEQYF
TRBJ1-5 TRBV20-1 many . TGCAGTGCTAGTGGCGGGCAGCCCCAGCATTTT CSASGGQPQHF
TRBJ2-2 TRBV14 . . TGTGCCAGCAGCCAAGGCAGATGGGAGCTGTTTTTT CASSQGRWELFF
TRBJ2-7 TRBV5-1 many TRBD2 TGCGCCAGCAGCTTGGCCCGGGCTAGCGGGAGGTTTACGGGGGACGAGCAGTACTTC CASSLARASGRFTGDEQYF
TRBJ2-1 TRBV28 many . TGTGCCGCGGTCCCCCCCCGCGCCAATGAGCAGTTCTTC CAAVPPRANEQFF
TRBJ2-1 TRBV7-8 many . TGTGCCAGCAGCTTAGCGGGAACCCGGAATGAGCAGTTCTTC CASSLAGTRNEQFF
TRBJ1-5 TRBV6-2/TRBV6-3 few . TGTGCCAGCACCACCCCTCAGGGCGGCAATCAGCCCCAGCATTTT CASTTPQGGNQPQHF
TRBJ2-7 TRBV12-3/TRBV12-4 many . TGTGCCAGCAGACCGGGACACAATTCCTACGAGCAGTACTTC CASRPGHNSYEQYF
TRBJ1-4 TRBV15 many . TGTGCCACCAGCAGGGCTGCAGGGGCACCTAATGAAAAACTGTTTTTT CATSRAAGAPNEKLFF
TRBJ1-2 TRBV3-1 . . TGTGCCTCCTGCCAAGATCGGCCCTTGCAGGCCCGGGTCTATGGCTACACCTTC CASCQDRPLQARVYGYTF
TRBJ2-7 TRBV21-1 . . TGTGCCAGCAGCGCCTCGGGGATCTACGCATCCATTGGTGACTACGAGCAGTACTTC CASSASGIYASIGDYEQYF
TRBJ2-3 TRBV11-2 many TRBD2 TGTGCCAGCAGCTTTACGGGAGGGGCAGATACGCAGTATTTT CASSFTGGADTQYF
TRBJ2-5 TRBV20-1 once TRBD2 TGCAGTGCGTTAGCGGGAGGGCTTCAAGAGACCCAGTACTTC CSALAGGLQETQYF
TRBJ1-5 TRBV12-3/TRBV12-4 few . TGTGCCACCCGATTCAGGGAGGGCAATCAGCCCCAGCATTTT CATRFREGNQPQHF
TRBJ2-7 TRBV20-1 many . TGCAGTGCCAGGGACAATTCCTACGAGCAGTACTTC CSARDNSYEQYF
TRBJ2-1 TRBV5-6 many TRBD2 TGTGCCAGCAGCTTGGGGTGGCGGGAGATAGGGAATGAGCAGTTCTTC CASSLGWREIGNEQFF
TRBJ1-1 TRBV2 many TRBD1 TGTGCCAGCAATCAACCCCGGGACAGGGCAATAAGCACTGAAGCTTTCTTT CASNQPRDRAISTEAFF
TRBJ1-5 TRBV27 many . TGTGCCAGCAGTTTATCGGTCAACAATCAGCCCCAGCATTTT CASSLSVNNQPQHF
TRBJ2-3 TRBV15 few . TGTGCCACCAGCAGAGATACGGAAAGCACAGATACGCAGTATTTT CATSRDTESTDTQYF
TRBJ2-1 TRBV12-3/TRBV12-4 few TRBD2 TGTGCCAGCAGTGTCGCACTAGCGGTCGGTAATGAGCAGTTCTTC CASSVALAVGNEQFF
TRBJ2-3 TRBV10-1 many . TGCGCCAGCAGCTACGGGACTACAGATACGCAGTATTTT CASSYGTTDTQYF
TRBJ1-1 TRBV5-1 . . TGCGCCAGCACGTACGGGGGCACTGAAGCTTTCTTT CASTYGGTEAFF
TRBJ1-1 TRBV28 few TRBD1 TGTGCCAGCAGTCCGCCAGGGGGACATCACACTGAAGCTTTCTTT CASSPPGGHHTEAFF
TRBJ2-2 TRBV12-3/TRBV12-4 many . TGTGCCAGTCGAGGACAGACCGGGGAGCTGTTTTTT CASRGQTGELFF
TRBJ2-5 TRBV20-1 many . TGCAGTGCTAGAGATTTTCTAGACGTTCTCCAAGAGACCCAGTACTTC CSARDFLDVLQETQYF
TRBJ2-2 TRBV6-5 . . TGTGCCAGCAGTACTACGAGGAGCGGACCCACCGGGGAGCTGTTTTTT CASSTTRSGPTGELFF
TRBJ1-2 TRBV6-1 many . TGTGCCAGCAGTGAAGGAGGGATTGACTATGGCTACACCTTC CASSEGGIDYGYTF
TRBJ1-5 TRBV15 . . TGTGCCACCAGTTGGGGGGCCGTGGAGCCCCAGCATTTT CATSWGAVEPQHF
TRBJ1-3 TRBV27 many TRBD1 TGTGCCAGCAGTTCCGGGACAGGGGGGACTGGAAACACCATATATTTT CASSSGTGGTGNTIYF
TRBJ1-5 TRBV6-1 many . TGTGCCAGCAGTGAAGTCGGGGGGAATCAGCCCCAGCATTTT CASSEVGGNQPQHF
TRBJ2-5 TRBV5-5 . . TGTGCCAGCAGCTTGAGCCGGTACAGATTAGAGACCCAGTACTTC CASSLSRYRLETQYF
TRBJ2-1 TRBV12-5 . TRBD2 TGTGCTAGTGGTTTGGTAATAGCGGGAGAACACGAGCAGTTCTTC CASGLVIAGEHEQFF
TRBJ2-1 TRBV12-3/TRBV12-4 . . TGTGCCAGCAGCCCCCACCCGGGGGTCGCCTACAATGAGCAGTTCTTC CASSPHPGVAYNEQFF
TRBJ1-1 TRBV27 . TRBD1 TGTGCCAGCAGTTTAGATCCCCCCTGGACAGGGGGGATGAACACTGAAGCTTTCTTT CASSLDPPWTGGMNTEAFF
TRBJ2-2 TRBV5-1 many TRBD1 TGCGCCAGCAGTACCGGGACAGGGGATTCCGGGGAGCTGTTTTTT CASSTGTGDSGELFF